One sample yielded the 24 T cell receptor beta chains listed below, sequenced in a study of cytomegalovirus exposure and HLA in healthy donors. The PCR ran on 60 Vbeta and 13 Jbeta primers. Repertoires were generated with immunoSEQ multiplex PCR, while TCRdb's copy carries only in-frame clones and drops some. The sample records under 200,000 clones, about 80% being singletons. Sequencing was carried out using PBMCs. These TCRs come from a woman aged 45 to 65 in good health and CMV-seropositive.

The genes are TRBV9 and TRBJ2-1; 10 bases line up with TRBD2. Unmatched junction bases numbered 7, after V lost 0 bases and J lost 4 bases. CDR1 and CDR2 (germline): SGDLS, YYNGEE. The length of the CDR3 is 17 residues. DNA for the CDR3: TGTGCCAGCAGCGTAGGACTGAGCGGGGGGGCATACAATGAGCAGTTCTTC. This gives the protein CASSVGLSGGAYNEQFF.

This clone has a handful of counts. A junction boundary mismatches the germline segment, possibly from a read error. The chain carries TRBV7-9 and TRBJ1-1; D remains unclear. Germline lookup yields CDR1 SEHNR and CDR2 FQNEAQ (reference sequence). CDR3 length: 12 amino acids. CDR3 loop: CSSSFGRTEAFF. CDR3 DNA: TGTTCCAGCAGCTTTGGGCGCACTGAAGCTTTCTTT.

The chain couples TRBV6-5 to TRBJ1-3, with no clear D. The CDR3 covers 13 residues. Germline CDR1 MNHEY, CDR2 SVGAGI. The germline V and J ends were trimmed by 6 bases and 0 bases, with 6 bases remaining between them. The CDR3 protein is CASRSISGNTIYF. The CDR3 DNA is TGTGCCAGCAGGTCCATCTCTGGAAACACCATATATTTT.

V is TRBV19 and J is TRBJ1-1, with D perhaps matching TRBD1 (5 bases). The CDR3 sequence is 14 residues long. V gave up 5 bases and J gave up 3 bases, with 13 bases separating them. Per germline, CDR1 LNHDA and CDR2 SQIVND (reference sequence). This CDR3 reads CASSRRGSDTEAFF. CDR3 bases: TGTGCCAGTAGTCGCCGGGGGAGCGACACTGAAGCTTTCTTT.

This chain connects TRBV7-9 to TRBJ1-2, with D possibly being TRBD1 (5 bases). This CDR3 is built from 15 residues. CDR1 is SEHNR, CDR2 FQNEAQ, per germline (reference sequence). Trimming shortened V by 5 bases and J by 4 bases, and 17 bases separated the two germline ends. The CDR3 sequence: CASSPPGGELYGYTF. In nucleotides, the CDR3 is TGTGCCAGCAGCCCTCCCGGAGGGGAACTCTATGGCTACACCTTC.

The chain employs TRBV5-1 and TRBJ2-3, with D uncertain. Germline-derived CDR1 and CDR2 are SGHRS and YFSETQ. This CDR3 is built from 14 residues. Trimming cost V 1 base and J 0 bases, with 6 bases left between them. CDR3 sequence: CASSLRASTDTQYF. CDR3 in DNA: TGCGCCAGCAGCTTGCGAGCTAGCACAGATACGCAGTATTTT.

The chain joins TRBV30 to TRBJ1-6; D is possibly TRBD1 (6 bases). Between the trimmed V and J ends, which lost 0 bases and 1 base, there was a span of 10 bases. Germline V gene sequence: CDR1 GTSNPN, CDR2 SVGIG (reference sequence). CDR3 size: 16 residues. DNA for the CDR3: TGTGCCTGGAGTGTATTGCAGGGGTCCTATAATTCACCCCTCCACTTT. Its protein is CAWSVLQGSYNSPLHF.

The V gene is TRBV11-3, the J gene TRBJ2-1, with 11 bases matching TRBD1. Germline values: CDR1 SGHNT, CDR2 YENEEA. J lost 7 bases, V lost 1 base, and 6 bases had no gene match. The CDR3 has 16 residues. The CDR3, as DNA: TGTGCCAGCAGCTTAGGGCCGGGGACAGGGGGGAATGAGCAGTTCTTC. It encodes CASSLGPGTGGNEQFF.

As to this clone: Different DNA sequences within this sample yield the same CDR3. CDR3 sequence reads: CASRGGDGEKLFF. CDR3 DNA: TGTGCCAGCAGGGGGGGGGATGGCGAAAAACTGTTTTTT. V usage is TRBV7-9 and J usage is TRBJ1-4, with D possibly being TRBD1 (5 bases). CDR3 size: 13 residues. Trimming left V 6 bases short and J 8 bases short, with 13 bases between. Germline V CDR1 and CDR2: SEHNR, FQNEAQ (reference sequence).

This clone was detected a few times. CDR3 nucleotide sequence: TGTGCCACCAGCTGGGCCAGCAATCAGCCCCAGCATTTT. It encodes CATSWASNQPQHF. The gene calls are TRBV15 and TRBJ1-5; unclear D gene. The CDR3 has 13 amino acids. V gave up 5 bases and J gave up 1 base, with 6 bases separating them. The V gene's germline CDR1 is LNHNV and CDR2 YYDKDF (reference sequence).

The chain joins TRBV7-2 to TRBJ1-5; possible D gene TRBD1, 6 bases. This CDR3 has 15 residues. CDR1 is SGHTA and CDR2 is FQGNSA in the germline V gene. V lost 5 bases and J 7 bases, leaving 18 bases between the germline ends. CDR3 loop: CASSPRFRGDQPQHF. CDR3 sequence (DNA): TGTGCCAGCAGCCCTCGTTTCAGGGGTGACCAGCCCCAGCATTTT.

This rearrangement joins TRBV27 to TRBJ2-7, with 7 bases matching TRBD2. After removal of 5 bases from V and 3 bases from J, the junction contained 10 bases not matched to a gene. The CDR3 spans 15 residues. Germline assignment: CDR1 MNHEY and CDR2 SMNVEV (reference sequence). The CDR3 spells CASSIAGTIRYEQYF. The CDR3 DNA reads TGTGCCAGCAGTATAGCCGGGACTATCCGCTACGAGCAGTACTTC.

This rearrangement joins TRBV10-3 to TRBJ2-7, with D tentatively TRBD2 (5 bases). Looked up from germline, CDR1 is ENHRY and CDR2 is SYGVKD. The CDR3 extends over 12 amino acids. V dropped 7 bases and J dropped 5 bases, with 12 bases sitting between them. The CDR3 sequence is CAIMVEGDEQYF. DNA for the CDR3: TGTGCCATCATGGTCGAGGGTGACGAGCAGTACTTC.

This sequence joins TRBV19 and TRBJ1-5; TRBD1 matches at 9 bases. Germline V CDR1 and CDR2: LNHDA, SQIVND (reference sequence). With 5 bases clipped from V and 7 bases from J, the junction kept 9 bases outside the gene matches. The CDR3 spans 15 residues. CDR3 in DNA: TGTGCCAGTAGTGATGACAGGGGGTCTAGACAGCCCCAGCATTTT. Translation: CASSDDRGSRQPQHF.

CDR3 amino acids: CASSQEGKGGVGYTF. CDR3 in DNA: TGTGCCAGCAGCCAAGAAGGGAAAGGGGGCGTTGGCTACACCTTC. This rearrangement joins TRBV4-2 to TRBJ1-2, with 7 bases identical to TRBD1. This CDR3 has 15 amino acids. CDR1 and CDR2 from the germline V gene are LGHNA and YNFKEQ. Germline trimming cut 0 bases from V and 7 bases from J; bases unmatched to any gene: 8.

V usage is TRBV25-1 and J usage is TRBJ1-2; D remains unclear. The CDR3 has 14 amino acids. V lost 1 base and J lost 4, with 10 bases in between. Germline V gene lookup returns CDR1 MGHDK and CDR2 SYGVNS. The CDR3: CASSESPTFYGYTF. The CDR3 DNA sequence: TGTGCCAGCAGTGAATCACCCACTTTCTATGGCTACACCTTC.

The gene calls are TRBV19 and TRBJ2-7; D is unresolved. Trimming left V 2 bases short and J 3 bases short, with 8 bases between. Germline CDR1 reads LNHDA; CDR2 reads SQIVND (reference sequence). CDR3 length equals 13 residues. The CDR3 loop is CASSIRVGYEQYF. DNA for the CDR3: TGTGCCAGTAGTATAAGAGTCGGCTACGAGCAGTACTTC.

V and J are TRBV18 and TRBJ1-6, with TRBD1 identical over 7 bases. This CDR3 has 17 amino acids. Trimming at V came to 4 bases and at J to 6 bases, leaving 12 bases not matched to a gene. CDR1 is KGHSH, CDR2 LQKENI, per germline. The CDR3 nucleotides are TGTGCCAGCTCACTCTCACAGGGGTTGTCTGGTAATTCACCCCTCCACTTT. Translated: CASSLSQGLSGNSPLHF.

This clone was counted only a few times. This chain uses TRBV21-1 with TRBJ2-7; the DNA was not compared with TRBD2, the D call given in the table. TRBV21-1 is deemed a pseudogene. The CDR3 loop spans 15 amino acids. The CDR3 loop is CASSKSGRSSYEQYF. The CDR3 region has the DNA TGTGCCAGCAGCAAGAGCGGGAGGAGCTCCTACGAGCAGTACTTC.

The V gene is TRBV19, the J gene TRBJ1-4; D gene unclear. Per the germline V gene, CDR1 is LNHDA and CDR2 is SQIVND (reference sequence). The length of the CDR3 is 15 residues. Between the trimmed V and J ends, which lost 5 bases and 8 bases, there was a span of 18 bases. CDR3 region: CASSPIGPAGEKLFF. As DNA, the CDR3 is TGTGCCAGTAGTCCGATCGGCCCGGCGGGGGAAAAACTGTTTTTT.

This clone has only one observation. J is TRBJ2-2 and V is TRBV28, with D perhaps matching TRBD1 (6 bases). Germline V lookup: CDR1 MDHEN, CDR2 SYDVKM. CDR3 length equals 14 residues. The V end was cut by 3 bases, the J end by 5 bases, with 10 bases between. CDR3 bases: TGTGCCAGCAGTTTGTTCACAGGGACCGGGGAGCTGTTTTTT. Its translation: CASSLFTGTGELFF.

This clone was observed a single time. The rearrangement joins TRBV7-8 to TRBJ1-5; 8 bases match TRBD1. V gave up 5 bases and J gave up 4 bases; unmatched junction bases: 1. This CDR3 is 13 amino acids long. Germline V gene sequence: CDR1 SGHVS, CDR2 FQNEAQ. The chain's CDR3 is CASSTGGNQPQHF. CDR3 nucleotide sequence: TGTGCCAGCAGCACAGGGGGAAATCAGCCCCAGCATTTT.

The chain combines TRBV2 with TRBJ2-5; weak D call: TRBD1 (6 bases). Trimming shortened V by 4 bases and J by 4 bases, and 13 bases separated the two germline ends. Germline-derived CDR1 and CDR2 are SNHLY and FYNNEI. The CDR3 covers 14 residues. CDR3 sequence reads: CASSGDRWGETQYF. CDR3 bases: TGTGCCAGCAGTGGTGACAGGTGGGGAGAGACCCAGTACTTC.

The chain is built from TRBV21-1 and TRBJ2-7; the table calls TRBD2, which could not be checked here. TRBV21-1 is reported as a pseudogene. The CDR3 is 11 residues long. The CDR3 protein is CASSRDCSSYF. The CDR3 bases are TGTGCCAGCAGCAGGGACTGCTCCTCGTACTTC.